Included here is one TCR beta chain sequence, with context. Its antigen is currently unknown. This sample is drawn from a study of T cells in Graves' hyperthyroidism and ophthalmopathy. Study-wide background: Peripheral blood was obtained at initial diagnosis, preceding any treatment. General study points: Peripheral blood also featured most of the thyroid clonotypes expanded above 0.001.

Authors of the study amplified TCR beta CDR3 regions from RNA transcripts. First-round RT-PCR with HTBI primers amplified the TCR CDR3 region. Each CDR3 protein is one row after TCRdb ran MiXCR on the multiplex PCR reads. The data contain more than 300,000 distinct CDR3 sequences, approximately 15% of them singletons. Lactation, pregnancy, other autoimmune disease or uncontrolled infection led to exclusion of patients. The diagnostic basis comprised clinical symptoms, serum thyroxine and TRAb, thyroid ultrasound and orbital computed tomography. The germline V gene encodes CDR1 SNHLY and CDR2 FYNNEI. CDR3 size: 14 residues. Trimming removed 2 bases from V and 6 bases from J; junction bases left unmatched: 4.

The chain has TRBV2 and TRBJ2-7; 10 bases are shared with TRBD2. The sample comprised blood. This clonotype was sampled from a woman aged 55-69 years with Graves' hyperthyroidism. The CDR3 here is CASSETLAGVEQYF. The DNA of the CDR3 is TGTGCCAGCAGTGAAACCCTAGCGGGAGTCGAGCAGTACTTC.